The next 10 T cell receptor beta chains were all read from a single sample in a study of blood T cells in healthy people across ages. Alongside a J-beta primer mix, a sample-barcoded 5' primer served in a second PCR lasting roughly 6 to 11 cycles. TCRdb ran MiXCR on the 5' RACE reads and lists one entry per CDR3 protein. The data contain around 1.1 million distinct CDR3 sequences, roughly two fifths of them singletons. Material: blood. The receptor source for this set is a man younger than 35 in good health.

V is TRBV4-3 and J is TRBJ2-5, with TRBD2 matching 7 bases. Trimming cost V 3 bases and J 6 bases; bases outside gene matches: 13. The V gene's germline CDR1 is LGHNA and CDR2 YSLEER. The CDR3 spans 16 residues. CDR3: CASSQELLAAWQTQYF. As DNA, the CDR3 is TGCGCCAGCAGCCAGGAATTGCTAGCGGCTTGGCAGACCCAGTACTTC.

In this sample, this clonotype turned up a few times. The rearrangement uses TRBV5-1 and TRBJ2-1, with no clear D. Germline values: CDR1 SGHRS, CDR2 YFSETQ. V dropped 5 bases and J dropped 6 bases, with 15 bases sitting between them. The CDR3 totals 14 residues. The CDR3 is CASRWNAEGNEQFF. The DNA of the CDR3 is TGCGCCAGCAGGTGGAATGCGGAAGGCAATGAGCAGTTCTTC.

CDR3 amino acids: CASRTGAGDTQYF. CDR3 DNA sequence: TGTGCCAGCAGGACGGGGGCCGGGGATACGCAGTATTTT. The chain links TRBV6-1 to TRBJ2-3; perhaps D is TRBD1 or TRBD2 (6 bases each). This CDR3 contains 13 residues. Trimming cost V 6 bases and J 6 bases, with 13 bases left between them. Germline CDR1 reads MNHNS; CDR2 reads SASEGT.

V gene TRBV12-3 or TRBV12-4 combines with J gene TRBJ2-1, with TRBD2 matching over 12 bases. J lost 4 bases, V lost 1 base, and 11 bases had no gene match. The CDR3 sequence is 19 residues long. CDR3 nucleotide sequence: TGTGCCAGCAGTTTAGGTTGGGGTTGGCTAGCGGGGGGGTACAATGAGCAGTTCTTC. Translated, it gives CASSLGWGWLAGGYNEQFF.

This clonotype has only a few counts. The CDR3 DNA follows: TGTGCCAGCAGTTTCGGTCCGACAGTTTACTATGGCTACACCTTC. This translates into CASSFGPTVYYGYTF. This rearrangement joins TRBV27 to TRBJ1-2; weak D call: TRBD1 (5 bases). Germline CDR1 reads MNHEY; CDR2 reads SMNVEV (reference sequence). The V end was cut by 3 bases, the J end by 3 bases, with 14 bases between. This CDR3 contains 15 residues.

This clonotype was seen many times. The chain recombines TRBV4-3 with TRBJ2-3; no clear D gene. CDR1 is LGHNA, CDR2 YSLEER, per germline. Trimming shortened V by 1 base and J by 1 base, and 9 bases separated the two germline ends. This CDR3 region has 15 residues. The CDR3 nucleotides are TGCGCCAGCAGCCAAGTTTCGTTCGGCACAGATACGCAGTATTTT. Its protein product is CASSQVSFGTDTQYF.

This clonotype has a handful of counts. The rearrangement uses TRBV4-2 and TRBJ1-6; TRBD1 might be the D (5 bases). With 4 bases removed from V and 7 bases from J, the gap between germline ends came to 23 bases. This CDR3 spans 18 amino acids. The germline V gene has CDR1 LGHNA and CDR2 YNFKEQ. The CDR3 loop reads CASSRGWSDRGANSPLHF. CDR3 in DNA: TGTGCCAGCAGCCGCGGCTGGTCCGACCGAGGGGCAAATTCACCCCTCCACTTT.

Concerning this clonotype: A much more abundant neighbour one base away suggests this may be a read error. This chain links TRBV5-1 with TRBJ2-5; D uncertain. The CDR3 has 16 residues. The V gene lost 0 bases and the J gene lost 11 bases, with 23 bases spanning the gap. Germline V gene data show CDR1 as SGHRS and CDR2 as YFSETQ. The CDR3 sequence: CASSLVSAGTYNEQYF. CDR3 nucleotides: TGCGCCAGCAGCTTGGTGTCGGCAGGTACCTACAATGAGCAGTACTTC. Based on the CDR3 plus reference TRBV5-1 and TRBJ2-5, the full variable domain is KAGVTQTPRYLIKTRGQQVTLSCSPISGHRSVSWYQQTPGQGLQFLFEYFSETQRNKGNFPGRFSGRQFSNSRSEMNVSTLELGDSALYLCASSLVSAGTYNEQYFGPGTRLLVL.

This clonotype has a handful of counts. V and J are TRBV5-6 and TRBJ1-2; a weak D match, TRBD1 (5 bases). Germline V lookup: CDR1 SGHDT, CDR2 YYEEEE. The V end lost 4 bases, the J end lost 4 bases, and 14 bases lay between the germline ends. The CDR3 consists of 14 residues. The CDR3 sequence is CASSEIGTTYGYTF. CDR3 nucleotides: TGTGCCAGCAGCGAGATCGGGACGACCTATGGCTACACCTTC. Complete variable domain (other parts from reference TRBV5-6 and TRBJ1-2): DAGVTQSPTHLIKTRGQQVTLRCSPKSGHDTVSWYQQALGQGPQFIFQYYEEEERQRGNFPDRFSGHQFPNYSSELNVNALLLGDSALYLCASSEIGTTYGYTFGSGTRLTVV.

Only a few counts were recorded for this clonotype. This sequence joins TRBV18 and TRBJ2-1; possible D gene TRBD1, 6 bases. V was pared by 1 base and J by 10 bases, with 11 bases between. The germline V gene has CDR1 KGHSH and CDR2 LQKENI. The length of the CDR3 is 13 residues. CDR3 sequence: CASSPRRGTEQFF. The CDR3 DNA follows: TGTGCCAGCTCACCACGCAGGGGCACCGAGCAGTTCTTC.